This T cell receptor beta chain was recorded in a study of CD8+ T cells in alopecia areata. Study-level findings and limits: Clonality in lesional scalp, especially alopecia totalis/universalis, exceeded that of normal scalp.

This clone was seen a single time. Its cognate antigen is unknown. The germline V gene encodes CDR1 SGHRS and CDR2 YFSETQ. Deletions cut 4 bases from V and 4 bases from J, with 11 bases between. This CDR3 spans 13 amino acids. Extracted RNA was reverse transcribed into cDNA, the sequencing template. TCRdb keeps only in-frame clones here, not all; method: immunoSEQ multiplex PCR. Of 200,000 to 250,000 clones detected, 57% appear once; the ten largest clones hold 0.4% to 0.55%. The specimen comprised CD4+ T cells sorted from blood, sampled at week 0. This chain uses TRBV5-1 with TRBJ2-5; D might be TRBD1 (5 bases). The sequence came from a human donor with alopecia areata. CDR3 nucleotide sequence: TGCGCCAGCAGCCCTAGACAGCGAGAGACCCAGTACTTC. It specifies CASSPRQRETQYF.